This T cell receptor (beta chain) was retrieved from a study of T cell repertoires in cytomegalovirus infection. Study in general: Newly reported HLA-C-restricted and thoroughly characterized HLA-B-restricted CMV epitopes were employed. TCR beta signatures that were public indicated CMV infection and matching HLA type. Study-wide results and limits: Clonotype analysis showed dominance of the ex vivo response by HLA-C-restricted CMV-specific TCR beta clonotypes. The cumulative frequency of public TCR beta families distinguished individuals who carried CMV together with the relevant HLA.

In TCRdb, the reads were re-called with MiXCR into one record per CDR3 protein. Among roughly 920,000 distinct CDR3 sequences, more than 25% were seen once, and the ten largest hold about an eighth. This clonotype has a handful of counts. As yet, its antigen is unknown. This clonotype was sampled from a human donor in good health (CMV status not recorded). Some clones in this sample may be carry-over from other donors' samples. The sample was cultured CD8+ T cells from PBMCs, taken from culture after CMV antigen stimulation.

The CDR3 bases are TGTGCCAGCACCTTAGGGGGCGTCGGGGACACTGAAGCTTTCTTT. Translated: CASTLGGVGDTEAFF. The rearrangement joins TRBV6-1 to TRBJ1-1, with 7 bases fitting TRBD1. Germline lookup yields CDR1 MNHNS and CDR2 SASEGT. After removal of 7 bases from V and 3 bases from J, the junction contained 11 bases not matched to a gene. The CDR3 spans 15 residues.